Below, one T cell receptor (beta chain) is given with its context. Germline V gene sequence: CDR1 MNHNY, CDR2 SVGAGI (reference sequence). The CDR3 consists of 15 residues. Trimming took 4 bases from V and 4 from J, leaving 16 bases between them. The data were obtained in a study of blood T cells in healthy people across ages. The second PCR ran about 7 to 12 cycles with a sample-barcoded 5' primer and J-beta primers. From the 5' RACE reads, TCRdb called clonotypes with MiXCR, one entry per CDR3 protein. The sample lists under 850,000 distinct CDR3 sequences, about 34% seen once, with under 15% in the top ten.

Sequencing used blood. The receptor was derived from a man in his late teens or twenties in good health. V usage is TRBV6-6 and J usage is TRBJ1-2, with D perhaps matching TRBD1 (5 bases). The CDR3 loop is CASSSGRDGPYGYTF. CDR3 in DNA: TGTGCCAGCAGTTCCGGCCGGGACGGGCCCTATGGCTACACCTTC.